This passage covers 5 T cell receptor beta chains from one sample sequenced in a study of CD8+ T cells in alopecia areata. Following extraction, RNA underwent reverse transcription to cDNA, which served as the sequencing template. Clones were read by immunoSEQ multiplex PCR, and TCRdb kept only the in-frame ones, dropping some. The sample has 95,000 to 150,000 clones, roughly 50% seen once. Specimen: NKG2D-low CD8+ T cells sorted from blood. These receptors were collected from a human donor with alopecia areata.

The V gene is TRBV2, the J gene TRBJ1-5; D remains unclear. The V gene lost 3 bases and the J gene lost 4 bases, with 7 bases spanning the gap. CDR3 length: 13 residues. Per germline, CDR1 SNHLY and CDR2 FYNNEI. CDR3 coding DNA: TGTGCCAGCAGTGATGGTCAAAATCAGCCCCAGCATTTT. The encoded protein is CASSDGQNQPQHF.

CDR3 DNA: TGTGCCAGCAGCTTAAGTTCGCAGGGGATCTACGAGCAGTACTTC. Its protein product is CASSLSSQGIYEQYF. V usage is TRBV13 and J usage is TRBJ2-7, with D perhaps matching TRBD1 (6 bases). The V gene's germline CDR1 is PRHDT and CDR2 FYEKMQ (reference sequence). The CDR3 has 15 amino acids. Trimming took off 2 bases at V and 3 bases at J, with 14 bases between the two ends.

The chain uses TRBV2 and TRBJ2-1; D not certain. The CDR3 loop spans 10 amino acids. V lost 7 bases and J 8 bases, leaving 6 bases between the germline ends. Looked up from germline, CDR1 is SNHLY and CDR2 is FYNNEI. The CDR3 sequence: CASNRYEQFF. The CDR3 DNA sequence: TGTGCCAGCAACCGCTATGAGCAGTTCTTC.

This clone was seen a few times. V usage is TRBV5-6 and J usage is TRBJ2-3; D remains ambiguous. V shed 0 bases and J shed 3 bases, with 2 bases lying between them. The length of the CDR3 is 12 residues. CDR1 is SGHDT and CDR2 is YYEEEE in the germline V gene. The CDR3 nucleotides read TGTGCCAGCAGCTTGGAGACAGATACGCAGTATTTT. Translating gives CASSLETDTQYF.

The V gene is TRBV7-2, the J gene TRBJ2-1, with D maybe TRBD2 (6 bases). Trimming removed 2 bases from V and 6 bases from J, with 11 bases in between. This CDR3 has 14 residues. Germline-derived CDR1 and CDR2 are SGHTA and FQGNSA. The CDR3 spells CASSLWTNSNEQFF. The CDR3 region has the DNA TGTGCCAGCAGCTTATGGACTAACAGCAATGAGCAGTTCTTC.